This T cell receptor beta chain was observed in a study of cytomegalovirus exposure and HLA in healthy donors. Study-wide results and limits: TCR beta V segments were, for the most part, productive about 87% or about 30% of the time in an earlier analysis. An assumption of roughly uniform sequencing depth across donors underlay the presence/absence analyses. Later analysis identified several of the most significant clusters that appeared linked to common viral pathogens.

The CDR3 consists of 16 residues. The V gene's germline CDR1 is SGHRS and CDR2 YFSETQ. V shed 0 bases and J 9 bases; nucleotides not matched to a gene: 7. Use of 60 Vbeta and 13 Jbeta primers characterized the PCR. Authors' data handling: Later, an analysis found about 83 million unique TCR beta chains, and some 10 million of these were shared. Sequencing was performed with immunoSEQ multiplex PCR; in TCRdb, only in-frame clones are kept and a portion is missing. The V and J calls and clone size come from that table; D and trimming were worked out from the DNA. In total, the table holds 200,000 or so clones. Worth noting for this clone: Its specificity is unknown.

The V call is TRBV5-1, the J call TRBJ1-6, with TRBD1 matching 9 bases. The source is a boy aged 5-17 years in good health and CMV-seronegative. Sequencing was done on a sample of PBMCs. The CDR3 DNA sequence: TGCGCCAGCAGCTTGGAGGTACAGGGGGCCAGTTCACCCCTCCACTTT. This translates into CASSLEVQGASSPLHF.